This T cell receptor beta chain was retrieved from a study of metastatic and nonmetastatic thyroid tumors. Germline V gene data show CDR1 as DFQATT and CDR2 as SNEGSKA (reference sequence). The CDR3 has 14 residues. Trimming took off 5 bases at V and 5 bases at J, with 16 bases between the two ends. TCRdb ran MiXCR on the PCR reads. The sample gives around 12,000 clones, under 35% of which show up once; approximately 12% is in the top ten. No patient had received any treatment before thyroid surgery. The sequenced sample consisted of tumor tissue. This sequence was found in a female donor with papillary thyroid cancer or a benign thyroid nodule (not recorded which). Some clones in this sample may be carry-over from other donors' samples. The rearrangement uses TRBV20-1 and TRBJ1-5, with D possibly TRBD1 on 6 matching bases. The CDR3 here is CSASGGRVDQPQHF. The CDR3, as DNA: TGCAGTGCTTCCGGGGGGCGAGTTGATCAGCCCCAGCATTTT.